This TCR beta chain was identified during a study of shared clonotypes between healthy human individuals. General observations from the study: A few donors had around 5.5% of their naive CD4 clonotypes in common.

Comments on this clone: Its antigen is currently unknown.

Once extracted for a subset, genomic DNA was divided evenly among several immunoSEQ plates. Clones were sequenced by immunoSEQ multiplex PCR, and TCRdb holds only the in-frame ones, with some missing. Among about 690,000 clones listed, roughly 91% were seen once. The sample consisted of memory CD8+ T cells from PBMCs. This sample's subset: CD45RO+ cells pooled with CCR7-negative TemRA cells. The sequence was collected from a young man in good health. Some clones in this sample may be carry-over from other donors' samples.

The DNA of the CDR3 is TGTGCCAGCAGCGTAGCGGGAGCCGTCCAGGATACGCAGTATTTT. This gives the protein CASSVAGAVQDTQYF. This chain joins TRBV9 and TRBJ2-3, with D perhaps matching TRBD2 (6 bases). Trimming pared 0 bases from V and 6 bases from J, leaving 14 bases between. The CDR3 contains 15 residues. Looked up from germline, CDR1 is SGDLS and CDR2 is YYNGEE.